This T cell receptor beta chain was found in a study of T cells in Graves' hyperthyroidism and ophthalmopathy (dated by TCRdb to about 2019). With regard to the full study: Peripheral blood was collected at initial diagnosis, before any treatment. A discovery cohort of about a hundred patients, roughly 43 with Graves' ophthalmopathy and about 58 with stable Graves' hyperthyroidism, was used to find distinguishing TCR V-J signatures. Prospective prediction of ophthalmopathy was tested in an independent validation cohort consisting of 18 hyperthyroidism patients and approximately 16 patients who later progressed to ophthalmopathy. The approximately 100 discovery patients were divided at random into training and test sets in a 7:3 ratio. The study also compared thyroid tissue and blood T-cell repertoires from five or six Graves' hyperthyroidism patients. Once sampling was done, hyperthyroidism patients were given methimazole at a starting dose of 30 mg daily, whereas ophthalmopathy patients were given high-dose intravenous methylprednisolone. TCR Vbeta CDR3 sequencing of 130 to 150 peripheral blood samples (43 ophthalmopathy, under 80 hyperthyroidism and approximately 17 progressor patients) is reported in the paper.

Study-wide conclusions, independent of this receptor: No statistical method was used to set the sample size in advance, and investigators knew the group allocation. Most expanded thyroid clonotypes (frequency above 0.001) were also detected in blood, suggesting blood repertoires may reflect thyroid immune responses. In cross-validation, a model built on a 13 V-J signature told ophthalmopathy apart from stable hyperthyroidism with under 90% sensitivity and approximately 81% specificity, and in testing the same model reached 80%/75%. In validation, the model predicted progression to ophthalmopathy a median of about 5.9 months before onset, with around 70% sensitivity and almost 75% specificity.

A patient counted as having stable Graves' hyperthyroidism if no progression to ophthalmopathy occurred over 18 months of follow-up. Hyperthyroidism patients were aged 18 to 65 years and newly diagnosed, with disease duration of less than 2 months. The study excluded patients with uncontrolled infections, other autoimmune diseases, pregnancy or lactation. Diagnoses were based on clinical symptoms, serum thyroxine and TRAb, thyroid ultrasound and orbital computed tomography. PBMCs were separated from 10 ml of fresh peripheral blood using Ficoll-Paque density gradient centrifugation. Total RNA was extracted with Trizol reagent, and quality was checked on an Agilent 2100 Bioanalyzer. CDR1 and CDR2 were assigned from the germline V gene (reference sequence) as MNHEY and SMNVEV. Including the terminal cysteine and phenylalanine, the CDR3 comprises 14 residues. The retained sequence is limited to the CDR3, 42 bases, with the frame set at the first base. At the junction V is shortened by 4 bases and J by 3 bases, with 13 bases in between.

Concerning this clonotype itself: No antigen is known for it. No quality values exist for individual bases; no much larger clone is one base distant.

TCR beta CDR3 regions were amplified from RNA transcripts. For the first round of RT-PCR on the TCR CDR3, the HTBI primer set was used together with the Qiagen OneStep RT-PCR kit. Libraries were constructed in a second round of multiplex PCR, after which size selection and purification were carried out. Sequencing of the libraries was done on an Illumina HiSeq2000 using paired-end 100 bp reads. The study's processing was this. SOAPnuke was used to process the raw data, with reads discarded if the reads contained adapters or uncalled bases, had a mean Phred below 15, or lacked an exact constant-primer or identifier match. High-quality paired reads were merged using COPE v1.2.5, and each unique nucleotide sequence was defined as a clonotype. MiTCR v1.1 was used to align clonotypes to the IMGT TRBV, TRBD and TRBJ reference segments. The analysis was restricted to V-J combinations with a frequency above 0.0001, which together covered 99.2% of the repertoires. The TCS score was defined as F50 (clonal expansion) divided by E x V (chaos), with BLOSUM62-based TCRdist calculated between CDR3 peptides within each V-J. Welch's t-statistics and random forest reduced 514 V-J features to about 12, which were used in a naive Bayes classifier (R e1071). TCRdb reworked the public reads: Q25 trimming with fastp, MiXCR clone assembly, productive beta chains retained. Merged by CDR3 protein, the rows form single entries marked with the most common genes and DNA. It is TCRdb's table, rather than the study itself, that gives the V and J calls and clone size. The sample table lists 350,000 to 500,000 distinct CDR3 sequences, roughly 15% of them with a count of one. The top ten constitute 5% to 6% of the sample.

The clonotype was recovered from a woman aged 18-29 years with Graves' hyperthyroidism. The sequencing input was blood. The V and J genes are TRBV27 and TRBJ2-7; TRBD1 is possibly the D segment (5 matching bases). The DNA sequence is TGTGCCAGCAGTTCGACAGCGAACCTCTACGAGCAGTACTTC. Translated, this is CASSSTANLYEQYF.